The clone carrying this TCR beta chain came up a few times. Antigen specificity is unknown. Clinical symptoms, serum thyroxine and TRAb, thyroid ultrasound and orbital computed tomography were used for the diagnoses. This sample is part of a study of T cells in Graves' hyperthyroidism and ophthalmopathy. Broader study findings: Patients with ophthalmopathy were separated from those with stable hyperthyroidism by a 13 V-J model.

Using RNA transcripts as the source, TCR beta CDR3 regions were amplified. Researchers ran a first-round RT-PCR on the TCR CDR3 using the HTBI primer set. TCRdb recomputed calls from the multiplex PCR reads with MiXCR, one row per CDR3 protein. The sample has roughly 560,000 distinct CDR3 sequences, approximately 15% seen once. Losses at the gene ends were 5 bases for V and 2 bases for J; bases not matched to a gene: 8. The CDR3 is 15 residues long. Looked up from germline, CDR1 is SGHDT and CDR2 is YYEEEE. This chain uses TRBV5-6 with TRBJ2-7; TRBD2 matches at 9 bases. The sequencing sample was made of blood. The clonotype comes from a woman in her thirties or forties with Graves' ophthalmopathy. CDR3 in amino acids: CASRPLAGLPYEQYF. The CDR3, as DNA: TGTGCCAGCAGACCTCTAGCGGGGCTACCCTACGAGCAGTACTTC.